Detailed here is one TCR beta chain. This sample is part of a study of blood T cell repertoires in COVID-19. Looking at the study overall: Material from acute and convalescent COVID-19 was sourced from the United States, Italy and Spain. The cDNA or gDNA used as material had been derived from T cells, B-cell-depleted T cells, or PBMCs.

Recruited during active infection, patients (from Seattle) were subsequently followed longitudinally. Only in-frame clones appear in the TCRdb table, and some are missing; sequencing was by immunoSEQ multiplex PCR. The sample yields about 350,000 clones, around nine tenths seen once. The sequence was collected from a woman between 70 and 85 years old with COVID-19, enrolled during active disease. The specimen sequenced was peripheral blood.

CDR3 nucleotide sequence: TGCGCCAGCAGCTTGTCCGCTAGCGGGGGGCCTCTCACAGATACGCAGTATTTT. This translates into CASSLSASGGPLTDTQYF. The chain combines TRBV5-1 with TRBJ2-3; 11 nucleotides line up with TRBD2. V was pared by 1 base and J by 2 bases, with 9 bases of the junction left unmatched. The germline V gene encodes CDR1 SGHRS and CDR2 YFSETQ. The CDR3 has 18 amino acids.